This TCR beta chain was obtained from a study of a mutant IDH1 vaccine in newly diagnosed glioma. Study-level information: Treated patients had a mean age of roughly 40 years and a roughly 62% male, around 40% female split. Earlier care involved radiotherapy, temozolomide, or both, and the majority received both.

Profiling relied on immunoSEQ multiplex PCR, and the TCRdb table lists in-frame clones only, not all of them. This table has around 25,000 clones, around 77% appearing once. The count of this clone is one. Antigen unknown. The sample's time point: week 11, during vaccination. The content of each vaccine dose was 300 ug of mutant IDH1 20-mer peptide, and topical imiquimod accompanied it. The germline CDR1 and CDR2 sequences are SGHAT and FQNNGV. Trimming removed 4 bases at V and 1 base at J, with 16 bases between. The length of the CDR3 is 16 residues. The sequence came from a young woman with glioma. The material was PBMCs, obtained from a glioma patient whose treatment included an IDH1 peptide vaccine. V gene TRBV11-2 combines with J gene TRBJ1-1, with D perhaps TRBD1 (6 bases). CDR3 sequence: CASSSLKGGRNTEAFF. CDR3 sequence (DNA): TGTGCCAGCAGCTCCTTAAAGGGGGGCAGGAACACTGAAGCTTTCTTT.